The rows below give T cell receptor beta chains drawn from one sample of a study of cytomegalovirus exposure and HLA in healthy donors. This table comes from immunoSEQ multiplex PCR, and its TCRdb copy is limited to in-frame clones, with some not included. The sample holds 100,000 to 150,000 clones; about 70% are singletons and the top ten take approximately 7.2%. Sequencing was performed on PBMCs. The receptors come from a male donor in good health and CMV-seronegative. Both conserved end residues are part of each CDR3. D genes are given only for firm matches. Size is stated for part of the rows, as once, few or many counts, or as a class when the clone is expanded.

D,V,size,J,CDR3,DNA
.,TRBV7-2,.,TRBJ2-7,CASSLLWGRASYEQYF,TGTGCCAGCAGCCTCCTTTGGGGGCGGGCCTCCTACGAGCAGTACTTC
TRBD1,TRBV15,few,TRBJ1-2,CATSGRGLSGYTF,TGTGCCACCAGCGGCAGGGGGCTGAGTGGCTACACCTTC
.,TRBV7-9,once,TRBJ2-7,CASSPHSYEQYF,TGTGCCAGCAGCCCACATTCCTACGAGCAGTACTTC
TRBD2,TRBV25-1,.,TRBJ2-1,CASSVAGGPHNEQFF,TGTGCCAGCTCGGTAGCGGGAGGCCCCCACAATGAGCAGTTCTTC
TRBD2,TRBV28,.,TRBJ2-1,CASSPGDPGGEQFF,TGTGCCAGCAGTCCGGGAGACCCGGGGGGGGAGCAGTTCTTC
.,TRBV7-2,.,TRBJ1-4,CASSLTPGRRANEKLFF,TGTGCCAGCAGCTTAACCCCGGGCCGGCGGGCTAATGAAAAACTGTTTTTT
TRBD1,TRBV19,few,TRBJ2-7,CASTPGQGARYEQYF,TGTGCCAGCACCCCGGGACAGGGGGCCCGCTACGAGCAGTACTTC
.,TRBV30,.,TRBJ1-5,CAWAGADNQPQHF,TGTGCCTGGGCAGGGGCGGACAATCAGCCCCAGCATTTT
TRBD1,TRBV23-1,.,TRBJ1-1,CASSPGQQNTEAFF,TGCGCCAGCAGTCCGGGACAGCAGAACACTGAAGCTTTCTTT
.,TRBV30,few,TRBJ1-1,CAWSSWRGGGGAFF,TGTGCCTGGAGTTCCTGGAGGGGCGGAGGAGGAGCTTTCTTT
TRBD1,TRBV7-2,once,TRBJ1-5,CASSLGTGGFGNQPQHF,TGTGCCAGCAGCTTAGGGACAGGGGGCTTCGGCAATCAGCCCCAGCATTTT
.,TRBV7-2,.,TRBJ2-1,CASSFNRGGAFNEQFF,TGTGCCAGCAGCTTTAATCGTGGCGGGGCGTTCAATGAGCAGTTCTTC
.,TRBV18,.,TRBJ1-2,CASSPRSPGERGYGYTF,TGTGCCAGCTCACCACGCTCTCCTGGGGAGAGGGGGTATGGCTACACCTTC
.,TRBV10-3,.,TRBJ1-3,CAISPREGSGNTIYF,TGTGCCATCAGTCCAAGGGAGGGCTCTGGAAACACCATATATTTT
TRBD2,TRBV29-1,.,TRBJ2-1,CSVLAREVQTHEQFF,TGCAGCGTCCTAGCGCGGGAGGTCCAAACTCATGAGCAGTTCTTC
TRBD1,TRBV4-3,few,TRBJ1-6,CASSPSTGASPLHF,TGCGCCAGCAGCCCCTCGACAGGGGCTTCACCCCTCCACTTT
.,TRBV15,.,TRBJ2-1,CATSVEDEQFF,TGTGCCACCAGCGTCGAGGATGAGCAGTTCTTC
.,TRBV28,.,TRBJ2-6,CATKLEGANVLTF,TGTGCCACCAAATTGGAGGGGGCCAACGTCCTGACTTTC
TRBD1,TRBV13,.,TRBJ2-3,CASSSGQGTDTQYF,TGTGCCAGCAGCTCGGGACAGGGCACAGATACGCAGTATTTT
TRBD1,TRBV29-1,.,TRBJ1-1,CSVKTGGQYTEAFF,TGCAGCGTTAAAACAGGGGGCCAGTACACTGAAGCTTTCTTT
.,TRBV7-9,few,TRBJ1-1,CASRGRGTTEAFF,TGTGCCAGCAGGGGTCGAGGAACAACTGAAGCTTTCTTT
.,TRBV28,once,TRBJ1-1,CASSITGPDNTEAFF,TGTGCCAGCAGTATAACAGGGCCTGATAACACTGAAGCTTTCTTT
.,TRBV5-5,.,TRBJ2-1,CASSVISTGTTYNEQFF,TGTGCCAGCAGCGTAATAAGTACAGGGACTACCTACAATGAGCAGTTCTTC
.,TRBV5-6,.,TRBJ2-3,CASSFAIDGDTDTQYF,TGTGCCAGCAGCTTCGCTATAGACGGGGACACAGATACGCAGTATTTT
TRBD1,TRBV27,few,TRBJ1-1,CASSLRGGGTEAFF,TGTGCCAGCAGTTTGAGAGGGGGCGGGACTGAAGCTTTCTTT
TRBD1,TRBV7-2,.,TRBJ1-5,CASSLAGTGISNQPQHF,TGTGCCAGCAGCTTAGCGGGGACAGGGATTAGCAATCAGCCCCAGCATTTT
.,TRBV20-1,few,TRBJ1-1,CSAVDREAFF,TGCAGTGCTGTGGACAGAGAAGCTTTCTTT
TRBD1,TRBV7-2,.,TRBJ2-7,CASSPGQVYEQYF,TGTGCCAGCAGTCCGGGACAGGTTTACGAGCAGTACTTC
TRBD2,TRBV19,.,TRBJ2-4,CASSTALFSGRALAKNIQYF,TGTGCCAGTAGTACAGCATTGTTTAGCGGGAGGGCTCTAGCCAAAAACATTCAGTACTTC
.,TRBV7-9,once,TRBJ1-2,CSSSLGEGTRQNYGYTF,TGTTCCAGCAGCTTAGGGGAGGGGACACGGCAGAACTATGGCTACACCTTC
TRBD2,TRBV7-9,few,TRBJ2-3,CASSSVRLAGMHF,TGTGCCAGCAGCTCGGTGAGACTAGCGGGTATGCATTTT
TRBD2,TRBV5-1,.,TRBJ2-1,CASSYLGAGGDYNEQFF,TGCGCCAGCAGCTATTTAGGGGCGGGGGGAGATTACAATGAGCAGTTCTTC
TRBD1,TRBV7-3,.,TRBJ1-3,CASSPTGGSGNTIYF,TGTGCCAGCAGCCCAACAGGGGGCTCTGGAAACACCATATATTTT
.,TRBV6-1,.,TRBJ2-5,CASSSPGQLQETQYF,TGTGCCAGCAGCTCTCCCGGACAGCTTCAAGAGACCCAGTACTTC
TRBD1,TRBV4-3,few,TRBJ2-1,CASSHYRGSSYNEQFF,TGCGCCAGCAGCCATTACAGGGGGAGCTCCTACAATGAGCAGTTCTTC
.,TRBV2,.,TRBJ2-2,CASTASWTDSGELFF,TGTGCCAGCACGGCATCTTGGACAGACAGCGGGGAGCTGTTTTTT
TRBD2,TRBV9,.,TRBJ2-1,CASSVAASGGISYNEQFF,TGTGCCAGCAGCGTAGCGGCTAGCGGGGGCATCTCCTACAATGAGCAGTTCTTC
.,TRBV18,.,TRBJ1-1,CASSPLLRVEDTEAFF,TGTGCCAGCTCACCACTGTTGAGGGTAGAGGACACTGAAGCTTTCTTT
.,TRBV25-1,.,TRBJ2-3,CASSEYNSGLDFGTQYF,TGTGCCAGCAGTGAATATAACTCCGGACTCGACTTTGGTACGCAGTATTTT
.,TRBV13,.,TRBJ2-2,CASSFSPNTGELFF,TGTGCCAGCAGCTTCTCCCCGAACACCGGGGAGCTGTTTTTT
.,TRBV7-8,.,TRBJ2-7,CASSLVYRSDEQYF,TGTGCCAGCAGCTTAGTTTACAGGTCTGACGAGCAGTACTTC
.,TRBV19,.,TRBJ1-1,CASSGGARNTEAFF,TGTGCCAGTAGTGGTGGGGCCAGGAACACTGAAGCTTTCTTT
.,TRBV7-2,.,TRBJ1-1,CASSLDRGEAFF,TGTGCCAGCAGCCTCGACAGAGGTGAAGCTTTCTTT
.,TRBV2,.,TRBJ2-7,CASAALDRSYEQYF,TGTGCCAGCGCTGCTTTGGACAGATCCTACGAGCAGTACTTC
TRBD1,TRBV7-2,.,TRBJ1-2,CASSPGTGGTGYTF,TGTGCCAGCAGCCCAGGGACAGGGGGGACTGGCTACACCTTC
TRBD1,TRBV28,.,TRBJ1-2,CASILQGAPGGYTF,TGTGCCAGCATCCTACAGGGGGCGCCTGGGGGCTACACCTTC
TRBD2,TRBV13,few,TRBJ2-5,CASSPSLFTSGGSKETQYF,TGTGCCAGCAGCCCATCCTTATTTACTAGCGGGGGATCTAAAGAGACCCAGTACTTC
.,TRBV28,.,TRBJ2-1,CASGLRGYNEQFF,TGTGCCAGTGGACTACGCGGCTACAATGAGCAGTTCTTC
.,TRBV7-8,few,TRBJ2-2,CASSSRGQNTGELFF,TGTGCCAGCAGCTCCCGAGGACAGAACACCGGGGAGCTGTTTTTT
TRBD2,TRBV5-8,.,TRBJ2-5,CASSLGRLAGGQGETQYF,TGTGCCAGCAGCTTGGGGCGTCTAGCGGGGGGCCAGGGAGAGACCCAGTACTTC
.,TRBV6-5,.,TRBJ1-3,CASSYMGASGNTIYF,TGTGCCAGCAGTTACATGGGGGCATCTGGAAACACCATATATTTT
TRBD1,TRBV18,.,TRBJ2-1,CASSPGQGIGEQFF,TGTGCCAGCTCACCAGGACAGGGGATAGGGGAGCAGTTCTTC